This T cell receptor beta chain was identified in a study of CD8 T cells in ankylosing spondylitis. Study findings and constraints: Relatively rare in peripheral blood, disease-linked clones were also CD8+. Typical of ankylosing spondylitis blood, it appeared, was a TCR beta motif of fewer than ten highly homologous variants.

This clonotype showed up just a few times. Antigen: not known. 5'-RACE, quantitative and with molecular barcodes, yielded the TCR beta libraries. TCRdb reprocessed the 5' RACE reads with MiXCR, giving one entry per CDR3 protein. The top ten hold approximately 0.5% of the sample, which has 750,000 to 850,000 distinct CDR3 sequences, 12% seen once. This receptor was identified in a male donor with ankylosing spondylitis. Sequencing was done on a sample of blood, either unsorted or a sorted T cell fraction (not recorded which).

The CDR3, as DNA: TGTGCCAGCAGCTTAACACACGGGGGTCCCTACGAGCAGTACTTC. Translated, it gives CASSLTHGGPYEQYF. This chain uses TRBV7-3 with TRBJ2-7, with a weak D call TRBD2 (6 bases). The CDR3 has 15 amino acids. The V end lost 0 bases, the J end lost 2 bases, and 11 bases lay between the germline ends. Germline V gene sequence: CDR1 SGHTA, CDR2 FQGTGA.